The entry below describes one T cell receptor beta chain. Its target is unknown. These data come from a study of blood T cells in healthy people across ages. Study observations and caveats: Unsorted PBMCs blocked a conclusive comparison of naive and antigen-experienced cells.

This CDR3 has 14 residues. With 4 bases clipped from V and 5 bases from J, the junction kept 3 bases outside the gene matches. CDR1 and CDR2 from the germline V gene are DFQATT and SNEGSKA (reference sequence). A second PCR of roughly 7 to 11 cycles used a sample-barcoded 5' primer and a J-beta primer mix. TCRdb itself ran the 5' RACE reads through MiXCR, one entry per CDR3 protein. There are fewer than 800,000 distinct CDR3 sequences in the sample; 20% to 25% occur only once, and roughly 9% lies in the top ten. Investigators took around 11 milliliters of peripheral blood from every donor. The same sample was also used in a study of T cells of mothers and their children. That report adds: Reads obtained per mother exceeded 9.5 million TCR beta CDR3 reads, with several million obtained per child.

The TCR originated in a boy between 10 and 17 years old in good health. The chain joins TRBV20-1 to TRBJ2-5; 14 bases fit TRBD2. Sequences were obtained from blood. CDR3 DNA sequence: TGCAGTGCTATGACTAGCGGGAGGGTGGAGACCCAGTACTTC. This sequence encodes CSAMTSGRVETQYF.